A single sample gave rise to the 22 T cell receptor beta chains below, sequenced in a study of cytomegalovirus exposure and HLA in healthy donors. PCR employed 60 Vbeta and 13 Jbeta primers. The repertoire was sequenced with immunoSEQ multiplex PCR; TCRdb's copy has only in-frame clones and lacks some. This table holds about 190,000 clones, almost 75% found once. Specimen: PBMCs. The receptors stem from a woman aged 25 to 39 in good health and CMV-seropositive.

The chain couples TRBV19 to TRBJ1-5; 9 bases map to TRBD1. CDR3 size: 15 residues. V was pared by 6 bases and J by 4 bases, with 7 bases of the junction left unmatched. Germline CDR1 is LNHDA and CDR2 is SQIVND (reference sequence). CDR3 DNA: TGTGCCAGTAGAGCCGGGACAGGGAGAAATCAGCCCCAGCATTTT. This sequence encodes CASRAGTGRNQPQHF.

This rearrangement joins TRBV6-1 to TRBJ2-1, with 8 bases identical to TRBD2. The CDR3 extends over 16 amino acids. V shed 3 bases, J shed 0 bases, and the junction held 4 bases outside the gene matches. Germline V gene sequence: CDR1 MNHNS, CDR2 SASEGT. This chain's CDR3 is CASSDLLADSYNEQFF. The DNA of the CDR3 is TGTGCCAGCAGTGACCTACTAGCGGACTCCTACAATGAGCAGTTCTTC.

A single count supports this clone. This chain's CDR3 is CSVEKLAGQTGELFF. The CDR3 bases are TGCAGCGTTGAGAAGTTAGCGGGACAAACCGGGGAGCTGTTTTTT. This chain joins TRBV29-1 and TRBJ2-2; 8 nucleotides agree with TRBD2. Germline values: CDR1 SQVTM, CDR2 ANQGSEA. The junction had 8 bases not matched to a gene; V was cut back by 3 bases and J by 5 bases. The length of the CDR3 is 15 residues.

This clone was detected once. The gene calls are TRBV6-4 and TRBJ1-1; perhaps TRBD1 as D (6 bases). Germline V gives CDR1 MRHNA, CDR2 SNTAGT. Between the trimmed V and J ends, which lost 8 bases and 5 bases, there was a span of 15 bases. The length of the CDR3 is 13 residues. CDR3: CASAEGGETEAFF. CDR3 bases: TGTGCCAGCGCCGAGGGGGGGGAGACTGAAGCTTTCTTT.

The sample holds a few counts of this clone. The chain couples TRBV5-1 to TRBJ2-7, with a tentative D call TRBD2 (5 bases). Per the germline V gene, CDR1 is SGHRS and CDR2 is YFSETQ. This CDR3 comprises 21 residues. V lost 4 bases and J lost 2, with 34 bases in between. The CDR3 DNA sequence: TGCGCCAGCAGCCCATCCCAGATACCGCGGGTGGCGATAGACGGAACCTACGAGCAGTACTTC. Its translation: CASSPSQIPRVAIDGTYEQYF.

The chain employs TRBV28 and TRBJ1-1; no clear D gene. Trimming stripped 0 bases from V and 1 base from J, with 12 bases between. The CDR3 has 16 amino acids. The germline CDR1 and CDR2 sequences are MDHEN and SYDVKM. The DNA for the CDR3 is TGTGCCAGCAGTTTATGGCTCCGAGGAGGGAACACTGAAGCTTTCTTT. This codes for CASSLWLRGGNTEAFF.

This sequence joins TRBV19 and TRBJ2-1; the match to TRBD1 covers 7 bases. This CDR3 region has 15 residues. The trim removed 1 base at V and 8 bases at J, leaving 8 bases unmatched. CDR1 and CDR2 (germline): LNHDA, SQIVND (reference sequence). The CDR3 loop reads CASSIVRGPPDEQFF. The CDR3 DNA is TGTGCCAGTAGTATAGTTAGGGGGCCTCCCGATGAGCAGTTCTTC.

The chain combines TRBV9 with TRBJ2-5, with TRBD2 matching over 9 bases. CDR3 length equals 13 residues. Germline CDR1 and CDR2: SGDLS and YYNGEE. Germline trimming cut 4 bases from V and 4 bases from J; bases unmatched to any gene: 2. This chain's CDR3 is CASSRGLAETQYF. CDR3 nucleotides: TGTGCCAGCAGCCGGGGACTAGCAGAGACCCAGTACTTC.

V usage is TRBV5-1 and J usage is TRBJ1-3, with D tentatively TRBD1 (6 bases). V was shortened by 0 bases and J by 0 bases, with 10 bases between the two germline ends. This CDR3 spans 16 amino acids. Germline-derived CDR1 and CDR2 are SGHRS and YFSETQ. DNA of the CDR3: TGCGCCAGCAGCTTGGGACAGGCAAGCTCTGGAAACACCATATATTTT. This codes for CASSLGQASSGNTIYF.

The chain couples TRBV6-6 to TRBJ1-5; D ambiguous. The CDR3 loop spans 14 amino acids. Trimming removed 2 bases at V and 9 bases at J, with 14 bases between. Germline V lookup: CDR1 MNHNY, CDR2 SVGAGI (reference sequence). The CDR3 here is CASSYHEFKSPQHF. The CDR3, as DNA: TGTGCCAGCAGTTACCACGAGTTTAAGTCGCCCCAGCATTTT.

This rearrangement joins TRBV19 to TRBJ2-1; tentatively, D is TRBD2 (6 bases). The CDR3 covers 14 residues. V was trimmed by 2 bases and J by 3 bases, leaving 8 bases between them. CDR1 is LNHDA and CDR2 is SQIVND in the germline V gene (reference sequence). CDR3 bases: TGTGCCAGTAGTATATTCGGGAGCTACAATGAGCAGTTCTTC. Amino acid sequence: CASSIFGSYNEQFF.

The sample holds a few counts of this clone. The chain joins TRBV19 to TRBJ1-1, with D uncertain. Per germline, CDR1 LNHDA and CDR2 SQIVND (reference sequence). There are 14 residues in the CDR3. V was clipped by 1 base and J by 5 bases, with 11 bases between them. The CDR3 here is CASSIGSEYTEAFF. Here the CDR3 DNA reads TGTGCCAGTAGTATAGGAAGCGAATATACTGAAGCTTTCTTT. The full variable domain, rest sourced from reference TRBV19 and TRBJ1-1, is DGGITQSPKYLFRKEGQNVTLSCEQNLNHDAMYWYRQDPGQGLRLIYYSQIVNDFQKGDIAEGYSVSREKKESFPLTVTSAQKNPTAFYLCASSIGSEYTEAFFGQGTRLTVV.

This chain uses TRBV28 with TRBJ2-6, with D possibly being TRBD1 (6 bases). The germline V and J ends were trimmed by 6 bases and 1 base, with 16 bases remaining between them. CDR3 size: 17 residues. Germline lookup yields CDR1 MDHEN and CDR2 SYDVKM. The CDR3 DNA follows: TGTGCCAGCAGCCCGGGACACCGGGTTTCTGGGGCCAACGTCCTGACTTTC. This sequence encodes CASSPGHRVSGANVLTF. Supplemented by reference TRBV28 and TRBJ2-6, the full variable domain reads DVKVTQSSRYLVKRTGEKVFLECVQDMDHENMFWYRQDPGLGLRLIYFSYDVKMKEKGDIPEGYSVSREKKERFSLILESASTNQTSMYLCASSPGHRVSGANVLTFGAGSRLTVL.

The chain employs TRBV6-4 and TRBJ2-1; D is ambiguous. CDR3 length equals 15 residues. CDR1 MRHNA and CDR2 SNTAGT come from the germline V gene. Trimming left V 2 bases short and J 8 bases short, with 16 bases between. The CDR3 nucleotides are TGTGCCAGCAGTGACGAACCGGGTGGGTCGGATGAGCAGTTCTTC. It yields the protein CASSDEPGGSDEQFF.

This chain uses TRBV7-9 with TRBJ2-7; D is perhaps TRBD2 (6 bases). Germline CDR1 reads SEHNR; CDR2 reads FQNEAQ (reference sequence). This CDR3 has 14 residues. V dropped 4 bases and J dropped 3 bases, with 13 bases sitting between them. The CDR3 region is CASSSPLAIYEQYF. The CDR3 nucleotides read TGTGCCAGCAGCTCGCCTCTAGCGATCTACGAGCAGTACTTC.

The V gene is TRBV5-4, the J gene TRBJ2-1; 10 nucleotides agree with TRBD2. This CDR3 is 15 amino acids long. Germline loops: CDR1 SGHNT, CDR2 YYREEE (reference sequence). After removal of 1 base from V and 9 bases from J, the junction contained 7 bases not matched to a gene. The CDR3 loop is CASSLSGRADGEQFF. Written as DNA, the CDR3 is TGTGCCAGCAGCTTGAGCGGGAGGGCCGATGGTGAGCAGTTCTTC.

Here the CDR3 reads CASSLTREISYEQYF. In DNA, the CDR3 is TGTGCCAGCAGTTTGACCCGGGAGATTTCCTACGAGCAGTACTTC. The chain combines TRBV27 with TRBJ2-7, with D maybe TRBD2 (6 bases). V was trimmed by 3 bases and J by 1 base, leaving 13 bases between them. In germline, CDR1 is MNHEY, CDR2 SMNVEV (reference sequence). There are 15 residues in the CDR3.

The chain's CDR3 is CASGRLATNNEQFF. For the CDR3, the DNA is TGTGCCAGCGGTAGACTAGCGACAAACAATGAGCAGTTCTTC. V gene TRBV2 combines with J gene TRBJ2-1; 8 bases fit TRBD2. V gave up 8 bases and J gave up 5 bases; unmatched junction bases: 8. Germline V gives CDR1 SNHLY, CDR2 FYNNEI. The CDR3 length is 14 residues.

The V gene is TRBV28, the J gene TRBJ2-2, with 12 bases that match TRBD2. CDR1 and CDR2 from the germline V gene are MDHEN and SYDVKM. The CDR3 loop spans 16 amino acids. V shed 4 bases, J shed 3 bases, and the junction held 3 bases outside the gene matches. CDR3 sequence: CASSSGLAGYTGELFF. CDR3 sequence (DNA): TGTGCCAGCAGTTCCGGACTAGCGGGGTACACCGGGGAGCTGTTTTTT.

The V gene is TRBV6-5, the J gene TRBJ1-5, with a tentative D call TRBD1 (6 bases). Germline-derived CDR1 and CDR2 are MNHEY and SVGAGI. Trimming took 5 bases from V and 1 from J, leaving 12 bases between them. The length of the CDR3 is 15 residues. The CDR3 loop reads CASSANRDSNQPQHF. DNA of the CDR3: TGTGCCAGCAGTGCAAACAGGGACAGCAATCAGCCCCAGCATTTT.

V gene TRBV27 combines with J gene TRBJ1-5; no definite D call. V lost 5 bases, J lost 1 base, and 18 bases lay in between. This CDR3 region has 17 residues. Germline V gene data show CDR1 as MNHEY and CDR2 as SMNVEV (reference sequence). The CDR3 loop reads CASSRRAGGISNQPQHF. CDR3 nucleotides: TGTGCCAGCAGTCGCCGAGCGGGAGGGATAAGCAATCAGCCCCAGCATTTT.

The V gene is TRBV19, the J gene TRBJ2-1; 15 bases map to TRBD2. This CDR3 is 15 amino acids long. Germline lookup yields CDR1 LNHDA and CDR2 SQIVND (reference sequence). V gave up 3 bases and J gave up 10 bases; unmatched junction bases: 4. Here the CDR3 DNA reads TGTGCCAGTAGTATTCTGGGACTAGCGGGAGGCGAGCAGTTCTTC. This translates into CASSILGLAGGEQFF.